This T cell receptor beta chain was identified in a study of T cell responses to AZD1222 COVID-19 vaccine. Study-wide points: Reports say nearly half of spike-specific TCRs go after unmutated variant regions. When two AZD1222 doses had been given, Spike-specific TCR breadth and depth rose. The study identified only 6 or 7 AZD1222 recipients as seropositive at baseline.

Concerning this clone: The antigen is unknown.

Only in-frame clones appear in the TCRdb table, and some are missing; sequencing was by immunoSEQ multiplex PCR. This table holds more than 150,000 clones, around nine tenths found once. V was cut by 2 bases and J by 3 bases, with 8 bases left in between. This CDR3 contains 13 residues. Germline V gene lookup returns CDR1 MDHEN and CDR2 SYDVKM. The material sequenced was peripheral blood, taken on day 0 of AZD1222 vaccination. The sequence was obtained from an adult in good health. The chain is built from TRBV28 and TRBJ2-7; D is unresolved. CDR3 in amino acids: CASSLEQNYEQYF. The CDR3 coding sequence is TGTGCCAGCAGTTTAGAACAAAACTACGAGCAGTACTTC.